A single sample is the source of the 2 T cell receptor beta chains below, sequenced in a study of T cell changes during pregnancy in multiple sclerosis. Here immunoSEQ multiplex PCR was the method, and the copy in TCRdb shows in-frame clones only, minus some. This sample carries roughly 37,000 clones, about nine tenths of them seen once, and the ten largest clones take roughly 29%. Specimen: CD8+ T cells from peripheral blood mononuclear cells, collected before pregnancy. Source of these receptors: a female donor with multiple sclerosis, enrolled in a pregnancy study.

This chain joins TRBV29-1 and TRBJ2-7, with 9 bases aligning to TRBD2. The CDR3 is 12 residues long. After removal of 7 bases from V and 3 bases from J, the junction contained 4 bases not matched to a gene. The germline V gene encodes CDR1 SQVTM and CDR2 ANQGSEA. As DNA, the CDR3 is TGCAGCGCAAGCGGGAGGAGCTACGAGCAGTACTTC. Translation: CSASGRSYEQYF.

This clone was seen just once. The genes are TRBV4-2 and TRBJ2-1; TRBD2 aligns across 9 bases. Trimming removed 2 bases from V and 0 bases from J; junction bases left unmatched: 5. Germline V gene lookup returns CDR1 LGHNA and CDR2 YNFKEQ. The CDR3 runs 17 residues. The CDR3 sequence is CASSQSPGLASYNEQFF. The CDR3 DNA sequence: TGTGCCAGCAGCCAATCGCCGGGACTAGCCTCCTACAATGAGCAGTTCTTC.